Listed here are 2 T cell receptor beta chains from one sample, sequenced in a study of shared clonotypes between healthy human individuals. Libraries were prepared by immunoSEQ multiplex PCR; TCRdb keeps only in-frame clonotypes and omits some of them. The data show roughly 500,000 clones, roughly 80% seen once. Source material: PBMCs. Receptors originate from a woman between 40 and 50 years old in good health. Some clones in this sample may be carry-over from other donors' samples.

This clone is a singleton in its sample. V usage is TRBV18 and J usage is TRBJ1-3, with no clear D. CDR1 and CDR2 (germline): KGHSH, LQKENI. The CDR3 has 16 amino acids. Trimming left V 3 bases short and J 3 bases short, with 15 bases between. The CDR3 bases are TGTGCCAGCTCACCGTTCGGTTTTCGGAGTGGAAACACCATATATTTT. The encoded protein is CASSPFGFRSGNTIYF.

A remark on this clone: Distinct nucleotide sequences in the sample also encode this CDR3. The genes are TRBV27 and TRBJ1-2; D perhaps matches TRBD1 (6 bases). The CDR3 contains 14 residues. In germline, CDR1 is MNHEY, CDR2 SMNVEV (reference sequence). V was cut by 5 bases and J by 2 bases, with 12 bases left in between. The CDR3 sequence: CASSPRQENYGYTF. CDR3 bases: TGTGCCAGCAGTCCCCGACAGGAAAACTATGGCTACACCTTC.